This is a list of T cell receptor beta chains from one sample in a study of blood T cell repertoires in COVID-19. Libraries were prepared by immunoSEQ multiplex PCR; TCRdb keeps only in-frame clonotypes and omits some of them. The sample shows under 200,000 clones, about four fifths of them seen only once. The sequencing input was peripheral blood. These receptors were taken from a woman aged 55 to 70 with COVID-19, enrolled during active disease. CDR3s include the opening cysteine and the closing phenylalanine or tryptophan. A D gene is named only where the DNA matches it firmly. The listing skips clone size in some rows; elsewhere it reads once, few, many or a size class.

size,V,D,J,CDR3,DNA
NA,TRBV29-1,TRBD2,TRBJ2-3,CSVVPSGTGTDTQYF,TGCAGCGTCGTACCCAGCGGGACGGGCACAGATACGCAGTATTTT
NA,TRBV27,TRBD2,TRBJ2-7,CASSWTSGTYEQYF,TGTGCCAGCAGTTGGACTAGCGGAACCTACGAGCAGTACTTC
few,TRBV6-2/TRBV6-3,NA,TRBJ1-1,CASSLTGNTEAFF,TGTGCCAGCAGTTTGACAGGGAACACTGAAGCTTTCTTT
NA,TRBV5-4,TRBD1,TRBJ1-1,CASSPPGTGGGRTEAFF,TGTGCCAGCAGCCCACCCGGGACAGGGGGCGGGAGGACTGAAGCTTTCTTT
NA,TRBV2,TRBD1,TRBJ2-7,CASSIIQGYLPIEQYF,TGTGCCAGCAGCATCATACAGGGGTATTTACCCATCGAGCAGTACTTC
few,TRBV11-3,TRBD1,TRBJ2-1,CASSLEGTGQGANEQFF,TGTGCCAGCAGCTTAGAGGGAACGGGACAGGGAGCCAATGAGCAGTTCTTC
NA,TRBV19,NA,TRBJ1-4,CASRLGTTNEKLFF,TGTGCCAGTAGACTCGGGACAACTAATGAAAAACTGTTTTTT
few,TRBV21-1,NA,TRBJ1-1,CASSETGETEAFF,TGTGCCAGCAGCGAGACAGGGGAGACTGAAGCTTTCTTT
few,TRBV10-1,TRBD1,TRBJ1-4,CASSDAGRGSETNEKLFF,TGCGCCAGCAGTGATGCGGGCAGGGGGAGCGAAACTAATGAAAAACTGTTTTTT
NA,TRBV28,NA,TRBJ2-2,CASSLKGWEFEGTGELFF,TGTGCCAGCAGTTTAAAAGGGTGGGAGTTCGAAGGGACCGGGGAGCTGTTTTTT
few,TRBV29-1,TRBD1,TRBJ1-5,CSVGGTGKGQPQHF,TGCAGCGTGGGGGGGACAGGGAAGGGTCAGCCCCAGCATTTT
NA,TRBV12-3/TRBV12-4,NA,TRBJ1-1,CASSLPPGTEAFF,TGTGCCAGCAGTTTACCCCCCGGGACTGAAGCTTTCTTT
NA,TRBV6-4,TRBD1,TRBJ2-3,CASSPGQGRTDTQYF,TGTGCCAGCAGCCCGGGACAGGGGCGCACAGATACGCAGTATTTT
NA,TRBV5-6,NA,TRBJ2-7,CASSLAPTGSSNEQYF,TGTGCCAGCAGCTTGGCTCCGACAGGATCCTCCAACGAGCAGTACTTC
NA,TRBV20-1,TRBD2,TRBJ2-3,CSASAGDTDTQYF,TGCAGTGCGAGTGCGGGGGACACAGATACGCAGTATTTT
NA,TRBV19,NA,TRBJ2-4,CASKADYTGGRDIQYF,TGTGCCAGTAAAGCGGACTATACTGGGGGTCGGGACATTCAGTACTTC
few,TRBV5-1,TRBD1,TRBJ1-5,CASSLEGSGGNQPQHF,TGCGCCAGCAGCTTGGAAGGGTCAGGGGGAAATCAGCCCCAGCATTTT